One and the same sample provided the 28 T cell receptor beta chains below, sequenced in a study of T cell responses to AZD1222 COVID-19 vaccine. Profiling relied on immunoSEQ multiplex PCR, and the TCRdb table lists in-frame clones only, not all of them. The sample shows 110,000 to 150,000 clones, 90% of them seen only once. The source material was peripheral blood, sampled on day 0 of AZD1222 vaccination. The source of these receptors is an adult in good health.

V is TRBV6-5 and J is TRBJ1-4, with TRBD1 as a possible D gene (6 bases). The CDR3 totals 15 residues. CDR1 MNHEY and CDR2 SVGAGI come from the germline V gene. The V end lost 6 bases, the J end lost 8 bases, and 19 bases lay between the germline ends. CDR3 sequence reads: CASSPGRGHGEKLFF. The CDR3 DNA follows: TGTGCCAGCAGCCCAGGTCGGGGGCATGGAGAAAAACTGTTTTTT.

This clone was observed a handful of times. The chain carries TRBV12-3 or TRBV12-4 and TRBJ2-5; 7 bases fit TRBD2. The V and J ends lost 3 bases and 4 bases, in that order; junction bases with no gene match: 2. The CDR3 is 13 amino acids. The CDR3 loop reads CASSLGGLETQYF. The CDR3 DNA sequence: TGTGCCAGCAGTTTGGGAGGGCTAGAGACCCAGTACTTC.

CDR3 protein: CATSDRAYMGREKLFF. DNA for the CDR3: TGTGCCACCAGTGACAGGGCCTATATGGGTCGAGAAAAACTGTTTTTT. The rearrangement links TRBV24-1 to TRBJ1-4; possibly TRBD1 for D (5 bases). Per the germline V gene, CDR1 is KGHDR and CDR2 is SFDVKD. V lost 4 bases and J 8 bases, leaving 19 bases between the germline ends. CDR3 length: 16 amino acids.

The gene calls are TRBV13 and TRBJ2-3; D not certain. CDR3 length: 14 amino acids. Germline CDR1 is PRHDT and CDR2 is FYEKMQ (reference sequence). Trimming took off 5 bases at V and 5 bases at J, with 14 bases between the two ends. This CDR3 is CASSAQKEEDTQYF. CDR3 coding DNA: TGTGCCAGCAGCGCCCAGAAAGAAGAAGATACGCAGTATTTT. Based on the CDR3 plus reference TRBV13 and TRBJ2-3, the full variable domain is AAGVIQSPRHLIKEKRETATLKCYPIPRHDTVYWYQQGPGQDPQFLISFYEKMQSDKGSIPDRFSAQQFSDYHSELNMSSLELGDSALYFCASSAQKEEDTQYFGPGTRLTVL.

The chain has TRBV25-1 and TRBJ1-2, with D maybe TRBD1 (5 bases). Germline V gene data show CDR1 as MGHDK and CDR2 as SYGVNS. V gave up 0 bases and J gave up 6 bases, with 23 bases separating them. The length of the CDR3 is 18 residues. CDR3 sequence: CASSEYIYGGRAPDGYTF. CDR3 nucleotide sequence: TGTGCCAGCAGTGAATATATTTACGGCGGCAGGGCCCCCGATGGCTACACCTTC.

The chain links TRBV7-2 to TRBJ1-1; 8 bases map to TRBD1. Trimming took 5 bases from V and 3 from J; bases not matched to a gene: 5. The CDR3 spans 14 residues. CDR1 SGHTA and CDR2 FQGNSA come from the germline V gene. In nucleotides, the CDR3 is TGTGCCAGCAGCATAACGACAGGGGACACTGAAGCTTTCTTT. This gives the protein CASSITTGDTEAFF. The full variable domain, rest sourced from reference TRBV7-2 and TRBJ1-1, is GAGVSQSPSNKVTEKGKDVELRCDPISGHTALYWYRQSLGQGLEFLIYFQGNSAPDKSGLPSDRFSAERTGGSVSTLTIQRTQQEDSAVYLCASSITTGDTEAFFGQGTRLTVV.

This clone has only a few counts. The gene calls are TRBV19 and TRBJ1-5, with D possibly matching TRBD1 (5 bases). CDR3 length: 15 residues. CDR1 is LNHDA and CDR2 is SQIVND in the germline V gene (reference sequence). The V end was cut by 9 bases, the J end by 4 bases, with 19 bases between. CDR3 residues: CASTLSGTGNQPQHF. For the CDR3, the DNA is TGTGCCAGCACATTATCCGGGACCGGGAATCAGCCCCAGCATTTT.

This rearrangement joins TRBV11-2 to TRBJ1-1, with D perhaps matching TRBD1 (6 bases). CDR3 length: 16 residues. Germline CDR1 SGHAT, CDR2 FQNNGV. Trimming removed 5 bases at V and 2 bases at J, with 18 bases between. CDR3 loop: CASSPLGPGGNTEAFF. Written as DNA, the CDR3 is TGTGCCAGCAGCCCCTTAGGGCCCGGGGGCAACACTGAAGCTTTCTTT.

The J gene is TRBJ1-1, the V gene TRBV5-1; D is uncertain. Trimming removed 4 bases at V and 7 bases at J, with 14 bases between. Germline V gene sequence: CDR1 SGHRS, CDR2 YFSETQ. The CDR3 is 13 residues long. The CDR3 DNA reads as TGCGCCAGCAGCCCGGCCTCTGGTGTTGAAGCTTTCTTT. It is translated as CASSPASGVEAFF.

V and J are TRBV6-6 and TRBJ2-1, with unresolved D. The germline V gene encodes CDR1 MNHNY and CDR2 SVGAGI (reference sequence). The length of the CDR3 is 14 residues. Between the trimmed V and J ends, which lost 5 bases and 5 bases, there was a span of 13 bases. Here the CDR3 reads CASSEWALNNEQFF. CDR3 coding DNA: TGTGCCAGCAGTGAGTGGGCGCTAAACAATGAGCAGTTCTTC.

The chain combines TRBV5-1 with TRBJ2-1, with 9 positions matching TRBD2. From germline, CDR1 is SGHRS and CDR2 YFSETQ. The CDR3 has 15 residues. V lost 3 bases and J lost 6; bases outside the gene matches: 7. The CDR3 reads CASSSGLAEVNEQFF. Here the CDR3 DNA reads TGCGCCAGCAGCTCGGGACTAGCCGAAGTCAATGAGCAGTTCTTC. Using reference TRBV5-1 and TRBJ2-1 for the parts outside the CDR3, the full variable domain is KAGVTQTPRYLIKTRGQQVTLSCSPISGHRSVSWYQQTPGQGLQFLFEYFSETQRNKGNFPGRFSGRQFSNSRSEMNVSTLELGDSALYLCASSSGLAEVNEQFFGPGTRLTVL.

This chain uses TRBV5-6 with TRBJ1-1; 7 bases fit TRBD1. Germline loops: CDR1 SGHDT, CDR2 YYEEEE. The CDR3 has 13 amino acids. The V segment lost 3 bases and the J segment 2 bases; nucleotides outside the gene matches: 1. The chain's CDR3 is CASSYRGNTEAFF. CDR3 bases: TGTGCCAGCAGCTACAGGGGTAACACTGAAGCTTTCTTT.

This clone was seen a single time. V gene TRBV7-9 combines with J gene TRBJ1-1, with D tentatively TRBD1 (5 bases). This CDR3 comprises 14 residues. Trimming shortened V by 2 bases and J by 4 bases, and 11 bases separated the two germline ends. In germline, CDR1 is SEHNR, CDR2 FQNEAQ (reference sequence). The CDR3 region has the DNA TGTGCCAGCAGCTTAAACGGCGGGGGCACTGAAGCTTTCTTT. Its translation is CASSLNGGGTEAFF. The variable domain in full, with the rest retrieved from reference TRBV7-9 and TRBJ1-1, is DTGVSQNPRHKITKRGQNVTFRCDPISEHNRLYWYRQTLGQGPEFLTYFQNEAQLEKSRLLSDRFSAERPKGSFSTLEIQRTEQGDSAMYLCASSLNGGGTEAFFGQGTRLTVV.

V gene TRBV5-1 combines with J gene TRBJ2-1; 15 positions agree with TRBD2. V lost 3 bases, J lost 7 bases, and 5 bases stayed unmatched. CDR3 length: 16 residues. In germline, CDR1 is SGHRS, CDR2 YFSETQ. CDR3 region: CASSWTSGGANNEQFF. CDR3 bases: TGCGCCAGCAGCTGGACTAGCGGGGGGGCCAATAATGAGCAGTTCTTC. Complete variable domain (other parts from reference TRBV5-1 and TRBJ2-1): KAGVTQTPRYLIKTRGQQVTLSCSPISGHRSVSWYQQTPGQGLQFLFEYFSETQRNKGNFPGRFSGRQFSNSRSEMNVSTLELGDSALYLCASSWTSGGANNEQFFGPGTRLTVL.

The rearrangement uses TRBV7-2 and TRBJ1-5; D perhaps matches TRBD1 (6 bases). CDR1 and CDR2 (germline): SGHTA, FQGNSA. V was trimmed by 1 base and J by 12 bases, leaving 19 bases between them. This CDR3 contains 15 residues. In DNA form, the CDR3 reads TGTGCCAGCAGCTTAGACCCCGGGACACAGACCCGCCAGCATTTT. Translation gives CASSLDPGTQTRQHF.

The chain couples TRBV30 to TRBJ2-7; maybe TRBD1 (5 bases). The CDR3 is 12 amino acids. Germline CDR1 is GTSNPN and CDR2 is SVGIG (reference sequence). V shed 4 bases and J shed 3 bases, with 10 bases lying between them. The CDR3 region has the DNA TGTGCCTGGACAGGGTCCGGCTACGAGCAGTACTTC. Translated, it gives CAWTGSGYEQYF.

The chain combines TRBV30 with TRBJ2-7; D not resolved. V lost 4 bases, J lost 5 bases, and 9 bases lay in between. Germline CDR1 is GTSNPN and CDR2 is SVGIG (reference sequence). The CDR3 is made up of 11 amino acids. The CDR3 DNA reads as TGTGCCTGGAACGAACAAGACGAGCAGTACTTC. Residues: CAWNEQDEQYF.

This clone was found once. The rearrangement uses TRBV6-2 or TRBV6-3 and TRBJ2-1; the D is unclear. Trimming took off 4 bases at V and 6 bases at J, with 13 bases between the two ends. This CDR3 has 14 amino acids. Germline V gives CDR1 MNHEY, CDR2 SVGEGT. This chain's CDR3 is CASSLLVDPNEQFF. CDR3 coding DNA: TGTGCCAGCAGTTTACTCGTAGACCCCAATGAGCAGTTCTTC.

The genes are TRBV6-2 or TRBV6-3 and TRBJ2-7; 9 bases map to TRBD1. Germline lookup yields CDR1 MNHEY and CDR2 SVGEGT. Trimming at V came to 5 bases and at J to 3 bases, leaving 8 bases not matched to a gene. This CDR3 has 15 amino acids. In DNA form, the CDR3 reads TGTGCCAGCAGTGCGGGACAGGGAATTCGCTACGAGCAGTACTTC. Translated: CASSAGQGIRYEQYF.

This chain joins TRBV7-6 and TRBJ2-1; D remains ambiguous. V lost 1 base, J lost 6 bases, and 10 bases lay in between. Germline V gene lookup returns CDR1 SGHVS and CDR2 FNYEAQ. The CDR3 sequence is 14 residues long. As DNA, the CDR3 is TGTGCCAGCAGCTTAGTTTTCAGGTTCAATGAGCAGTTCTTC. Its protein product is CASSLVFRFNEQFF.

The V call is TRBV7-9, the J call TRBJ1-6; D call uncertain. V lost 6 bases, J lost 2 bases, and 17 bases lay in between. CDR3 size: 17 residues. Germline loops: CDR1 SEHNR, CDR2 FQNEAQ (reference sequence). The CDR3 reads CASSSTETSTYNSPLHF. CDR3 nucleotide sequence: TGTGCCAGCAGTTCCACTGAGACCAGCACCTATAATTCACCCCTCCACTTT.

The rearrangement joins TRBV12-3 or TRBV12-4 to TRBJ1-2, with 7 bases aligning to TRBD1. This CDR3 is built from 13 residues. V dropped 5 bases and J dropped 8; count of bases not matched to a gene: 8. The CDR3: CASSLQTGLGYTF. CDR3 DNA: TGTGCCAGCAGTCTCCAGACAGGGCTCGGCTACACCTTC.

The chain combines TRBV11-2 with TRBJ2-3, with a tentative D call TRBD2 (5 bases). The germline V and J ends were trimmed by 1 base and 2 bases, with 13 bases remaining between them. Germline V lookup: CDR1 SGHAT, CDR2 FQNNGV. This CDR3 spans 16 amino acids. The CDR3 nucleotides read TGTGCCAGCAGCTTAGGGGCCGACGGGGTCACAGATACGCAGTATTTT. Amino acids: CASSLGADGVTDTQYF.

The chain employs TRBV6-2 or TRBV6-3 and TRBJ2-5; D is perhaps TRBD1 (7 bases). V dropped 4 bases and J dropped 5 bases, with 17 bases sitting between them. CDR3 length: 15 amino acids. In germline, CDR1 is MNHEY, CDR2 SVGEGT. CDR3 loop: CASSFRRGAPETQYF. CDR3 nucleotides: TGTGCCAGCAGTTTCCGCAGGGGGGCGCCGGAGACCCAGTACTTC.

The table lists this clone with a few counts. The V gene is TRBV2, the J gene TRBJ1-2; TRBD1 aligns across 7 bases. The CDR3 extends over 15 amino acids. Germline V gives CDR1 SNHLY, CDR2 FYNNEI. After removal of 8 bases from V and 8 bases from J, the junction contained 17 bases not matched to a gene. CDR3 nucleotide sequence: TGTGCCAGCTCCCCCGGGTGGACAGGACTTATCGGCTACACCTTC. It yields the protein CASSPGWTGLIGYTF.

The genes are TRBV9 and TRBJ1-6, with 9 bases aligning to TRBD1. Germline V lookup: CDR1 SGDLS, CDR2 YYNGEE. The V and J ends lost 4 bases and 6 bases, in that order; junction bases with no gene match: 5. CDR3 length equals 15 residues. The CDR3 sequence is CASSYRDRVNSPLHF. The CDR3 nucleotides read TGTGCCAGCAGCTACCGGGACAGGGTTAATTCACCCCTCCACTTT. Full variable domain (outside the CDR3, taken from reference TRBV9 and TRBJ1-6): DSGVTQTPKHLITATGQRVTLRCSPRSGDLSVYWYQQSLDQGLQFLIQYYNGEERAKGNILERFSAQQFPDLHSELNLSSLELGDSALYFCASSYRDRVNSPLHFGNGTRLTVT.

V and J are TRBV6-5 and TRBJ1-3; 7 bases are a match to TRBD1. Germline V CDR1 and CDR2: MNHEY, SVGAGI. The CDR3 contains 15 residues. V was pared by 5 bases and J by 0 bases, with 4 bases of the junction left unmatched. CDR3 DNA: TGTGCCAGCAGTATACAGGGGAACTCTGGAAACACCATATATTTT. Translated, it gives CASSIQGNSGNTIYF.

At least ten counts were recorded for this clone. The chain joins TRBV6-5 to TRBJ1-4; D gene ambiguous. V shed 6 bases and J shed 8 bases, with 16 bases lying between them. Germline V CDR1 and CDR2: MNHEY, SVGAGI. The CDR3 length is 14 residues. CDR3 in DNA: TGTGCCAGCAGGAGGACGGCTGGAGGAGAAAAACTGTTTTTT. It is translated as CASRRTAGGEKLFF.